This TCR beta chain stems from a study of CD8+ T cells in alopecia areata. Reverse transcribed after extraction, RNA yielded cDNA as the sequencing template. The assay was immunoSEQ multiplex PCR, and TCRdb's table has in-frame clones only and misses some. The data hold over 150,000 clones, with approximately 62% observed a single time. This clone was counted between two and nine times. This CDR3 has 13 residues. The germline V and J ends were trimmed by 2 bases and 4 bases, with 8 bases remaining between them. CDR1 is MNHNY and CDR2 is SVGAGI in the germline V gene (reference sequence). V and J are TRBV6-6 and TRBJ1-1; D not certain. Sample: CD4+ T cells sorted from blood, taken at week 0. The source of this sequence is a human donor with alopecia areata. The CDR3 nucleotides are TGTGCCAGCAGTTACCGGGAGGGCACTGAAGCTTTCTTT. It yields the protein CASSYREGTEAFF.